The next 4 T cell receptor beta chains were all read from a single sample in a study of shared clonotypes between healthy human individuals. Sequenced by immunoSEQ multiplex PCR; TCRdb stores in-frame clones only, minus some. The sample carries about 600,000 clones, 95% to 98% recorded once. The sequenced material came from naive CD4+ T cells sorted from blood. Subset meaning: CD45RA+ positively selected. These receptors were taken from a woman aged 25 to 39 in good health.

V usage is TRBV11-1 and J usage is TRBJ1-1; D gene unclear. In germline, CDR1 is SGHAT, CDR2 FQDESV (reference sequence). This CDR3 comprises 13 residues. V dropped 5 bases and J dropped 1 base, with 8 bases sitting between them. DNA for the CDR3: TGTGCCAGCAGCCAAGACGGGAACACTGAAGCTTTCTTT. Its translation: CASSQDGNTEAFF.

V is TRBV10-1 and J is TRBJ2-1; 11 nucleotides match TRBD2. This CDR3 contains 15 residues. Germline V lookup: CDR1 WNHNN, CDR2 SYGVQD (reference sequence). The trim removed 5 bases at V and 9 bases at J, leaving 9 bases unmatched. The CDR3 bases are TGCGCCAGCAGTCCGACTAGCGGGATACAGGGTGAGCAGTTCTTC. Residues: CASSPTSGIQGEQFF.

V gene TRBV19 combines with J gene TRBJ2-5; no clear D gene. The CDR3 loop spans 13 amino acids. V lost 5 bases to trimming and J lost 0 bases, with 7 bases between them. In germline, CDR1 is LNHDA, CDR2 SQIVND (reference sequence). CDR3 region: CASSESYQETQYF. The CDR3 bases are TGTGCCAGTAGTGAGTCATACCAAGAGACCCAGTACTTC.

The rearrangement links TRBV4-1 to TRBJ2-7; D call uncertain. Germline values: CDR1 MGHRA, CDR2 YSYEKL. V shed 4 bases and J shed 1 base, with 20 bases lying between them. CDR3 length: 17 residues. The CDR3 DNA reads as TGCGCCAGCAGCCCCCTACCCTCGGACCTCTTTTCCTACGAGCAGTACTTC. It yields the protein CASSPLPSDLFSYEQYF.